A single sample gave rise to the 26 T cell receptor beta chains below, sequenced in a study of T cells after yellow fever vaccination (dated by TCRdb to between 2017 and 2020). The receptor library was made with 5' RACE. Instrument on record: Illumina HiSeq 2500. TCRdb applied fastp at Q25 and MiXCR to the public reads, then kept only in-frame beta chains. Rows matching on CDR3 protein sequence are summarized as one entry with the most common DNA and genes. The sample has fewer than 450,000 distinct CDR3 sequences on record, roughly 10% of them singletons. Roughly 18% of the sample belongs to the ten largest clones. This sample's treatment or condition label indicates: live attenuated yellow fever vaccine strain. Sequenced material: PBMCs, taken on the day of the first yellow fever vaccination. These receptors all stem from a man aged 18-30 years who received the YFV17D yellow fever vaccine.

This clonotype came up a few times. The V and J genes are TRBV14 and TRBJ2-3; 7 bases match TRBD2. This CDR3 contains 15 residues. J was trimmed by 0 bases and V by 3 bases; bases with no gene match: 3. CDR1 SGHDN and CDR2 FVKESK come from the germline V gene. The CDR3 nucleotides read TGTGCCAGCAGCCAGACGGGGGGAAGCACAGATACGCAGTATTTT. Its translation is CASSQTGGSTDTQYF.

This clonotype was picked up a small number of times. The chain joins TRBV3-1 to TRBJ1-4; D ambiguous. V lost 4 bases and J 4 bases, leaving 13 bases between the germline ends. The CDR3 extends over 15 amino acids. From germline, CDR1 is LGHDT and CDR2 YNNKEL (reference sequence). The DNA for the CDR3 is TGTGCCAGCAGCCTACGGGGAACACTTAATGAAAAACTGTTTTTT. It is translated as CASSLRGTLNEKLFF.

In this sample, this clonotype turned up a few times. This chain uses TRBV7-2 with TRBJ1-3; no firm D call. V lost 1 base, J lost 0 bases, and 7 bases lay in between. CDR1 SGHTA and CDR2 FQGNSA come from the germline V gene. The CDR3 extends over 15 amino acids. For the CDR3, the DNA is TGTGCCAGCAGCTTAGGACCTGCCTCTGGAAACACCATATATTTT. It translates to CASSLGPASGNTIYF.

This clonotype has just a few counts. The chain employs TRBV7-8 and TRBJ2-1; the match to TRBD2 covers 9 bases. The CDR3 consists of 16 residues. Germline V gene lookup returns CDR1 SGHVS and CDR2 FQNEAQ. J gave up 1 base and V 7 bases, and 8 bases lay outside the gene matches. In DNA, the CDR3 is TGTGCCAGCACTGGCAGCGGGGGGACTTCCTACAATGAGCAGTTCTTC. This gives the protein CASTGSGGTSYNEQFF.

This clonotype was observed a handful of times. The rearrangement joins TRBV2 to TRBJ2-5; weak D call: TRBD2 (6 bases). Between the trimmed V and J ends, which lost 4 bases and 9 bases, there was a span of 15 bases. This CDR3 is built from 13 residues. Germline V CDR1 and CDR2: SNHLY, FYNNEI. Written as DNA, the CDR3 is TGTGCCAGCAGTGGAAGCCCGGAGGGGCCCCAGTACTTC. This sequence encodes CASSGSPEGPQYF. Full variable domain (outside the CDR3, taken from reference TRBV2 and TRBJ2-5): EPEVTQTPSHQVTQMGQEVILRCVPISNHLYFYWYRQILGQKVEFLVSFYNNEISEKSEIFDDQFSVERPDGSNFTLKIRSTKLEDSAMYFCASSGSPEGPQYFGPGTRLLVL.

This clonotype was seen repeatedly, ten times or more. This rearrangement joins TRBV30 to TRBJ1-3; perhaps TRBD1 as D (6 bases). This CDR3 contains 15 residues. With 3 bases removed from V and 0 bases from J, the gap between germline ends came to 12 bases. CDR1 GTSNPN and CDR2 SVGIG come from the germline V gene (reference sequence). CDR3 in amino acids: CAWREGGYSGNTIYF. The CDR3 DNA reads as TGTGCCTGGAGAGAAGGGGGATACTCTGGAAACACCATATATTTT.

In this sample, this clonotype turned up many times. The rearrangement joins TRBV5-1 to TRBJ2-1; D may be TRBD2 (6 bases). This CDR3 spans 16 amino acids. Germline V gives CDR1 SGHRS, CDR2 YFSETQ. With 0 bases removed from V and 0 bases from J, the gap between germline ends came to 10 bases. The CDR3 region is CASSLGLASSYNEQFF. Written as DNA, the CDR3 is TGCGCCAGCAGCTTGGGGCTAGCGAGCTCCTACAATGAGCAGTTCTTC.

The chain couples TRBV4-3 to TRBJ1-6; 9 bases line up with TRBD1. V trimming: 0 bases; J trimming: 7 bases; junction bases outside the gene matches: 7. This CDR3 contains 17 residues. The germline V gene has CDR1 LGHNA and CDR2 YSLEER. The CDR3 loop reads CASSQDGGTGRNSPLHF. The CDR3 DNA reads TGCGCCAGCAGCCAAGATGGGGGGACAGGGCGCAATTCACCCCTCCACTTT.

This clonotype was counted between two and nine times. The V and J genes are TRBV4-1 and TRBJ2-5; possibly TRBD2 for D (5 bases). The germline gives CDR1 MGHRA, CDR2 YSYEKL. The V end lost 5 bases, the J end lost 0 bases, and 13 bases lay between the germline ends. There are 15 residues in the CDR3. Written as DNA, the CDR3 is TGCGCCAGCAGCAACCTCCCCGGGGACCAAGAGACCCAGTACTTC. This encodes CASSNLPGDQETQYF.

In its sample, this clonotype was seen a few times. The chain couples TRBV5-1 to TRBJ2-3, with D possibly TRBD2 on 7 matching bases. V was cut by 7 bases and J by 0 bases, with 12 bases left in between. The CDR3 consists of 14 residues. In germline, CDR1 is SGHRS, CDR2 YFSETQ. CDR3 nucleotides: TGCGCCAGCCAGCGGGGACATAGCACAGATACGCAGTATTTT. It yields the protein CASQRGHSTDTQYF.

This clonotype was recorded a few times. The rearrangement joins TRBV28 to TRBJ2-2; TRBD1 is a possible D gene (5 bases). The CDR3 totals 14 residues. With 2 bases removed from V and 4 bases from J, the gap between germline ends came to 8 bases. Germline assignment: CDR1 MDHEN and CDR2 SYDVKM. The CDR3 region is CASSLGHFTGELFF. CDR3 nucleotides: TGTGCCAGCAGTTTAGGACACTTCACCGGGGAGCTGTTTTTT.

This clonotype was observed a handful of times. The V and J genes are TRBV12-3 or TRBV12-4 and TRBJ2-2; 8 nucleotides line up with TRBD1. J was trimmed by 12 bases and V by 3 bases; bases with no gene match: 9. This CDR3 region has 14 residues. CDR3 sequence reads: CASSFYQGQVQLFF. The DNA of the CDR3 is TGTGCCAGCAGTTTCTACCAGGGACAGGTCCAGCTGTTTTTT.

This clonotype was observed many times. An end of the junction does not agree with germline; a read error may underlie this. The CDR3 is CASSTTRTDPPHF. CDR3 DNA: TGTGCCAGTAGTACGACCCGGACAGATCCCCCGCATTTT. The V call is TRBV19, the J call TRBJ1-5; perhaps TRBD1 as D (6 bases). Germline CDR1 reads LNHDA; CDR2 reads SQIVND (reference sequence). The CDR3 loop spans 13 amino acids.

This clonotype was found many times. The chain employs TRBV20-1 and TRBJ2-5; 15 bases are shared with TRBD2. CDR1 and CDR2 from the germline V gene are DFQATT and SNEGSKA (reference sequence). Losses at the gene ends were 6 bases for V and 2 bases for J; bases not matched to a gene: 4. The CDR3 is made up of 15 amino acids. The DNA of the CDR3 is TGCAGTGCCCGGACTAGCGGGGGGGGTCAAGAGACCCAGTACTTC. Translation: CSARTSGGGQETQYF.

This clonotype occurred a few times. This chain joins TRBV10-3 and TRBJ1-2; 9 bases fit TRBD1. The CDR3 totals 11 residues. The V gene end was trimmed by 8 bases and the J gene end by 13 bases; junction bases not matched to a gene: 8. The germline V gene has CDR1 ENHRY and CDR2 SYGVKD. This chain's CDR3 is CAIGGTGMGTF. CDR3 in DNA: TGTGCCATCGGGGGGACAGGGATGGGCACCTTC.

J is TRBJ2-7 and V is TRBV7-9; D is unclear. CDR1 and CDR2 from the germline V gene are SEHNR and FQNEAQ (reference sequence). Trimming took off 3 bases at V and 5 bases at J, with 11 bases between the two ends. CDR3 length: 13 residues. The CDR3 region is CASSFNALHEQYF. The CDR3, as DNA: TGTGCCAGCAGCTTCAATGCACTCCACGAGCAGTACTTC.

This clonotype was seen ten or more times. The V and J genes are TRBV5-5 and TRBJ2-1; 8 nucleotides agree with TRBD1. After removal of 4 bases from V and 3 bases from J, the junction contained 6 bases not matched to a gene. Germline CDR1 is SGHKS and CDR2 is YYEKEE (reference sequence). The CDR3 consists of 15 residues. In DNA, the CDR3 is TGTGCCAGCAGCAGCCCCGGACAGGGCTACAATGAGCAGTTCTTC. This sequence encodes CASSSPGQGYNEQFF.

The chain employs TRBV7-8 and TRBJ2-7, with TRBD1 matching 8 bases. V lost 1 base, J lost 4 bases, and 6 bases stayed unmatched. Germline V lookup: CDR1 SGHVS, CDR2 FQNEAQ. The CDR3 runs 15 residues. The CDR3 region is CASSLGRTGSYEQYV. The CDR3 nucleotides read TGTGCCAGCAGCTTAGGGCGGACAGGGAGTTACGAGCAGTACGTC.

This clonotype was observed a handful of times. The chain has TRBV6-2 or TRBV6-3 and TRBJ2-7, with D possibly TRBD1 on 5 matching bases. Between the trimmed V and J ends, which lost 7 bases and 12 bases, there was a span of 25 bases. CDR3 length: 14 amino acids. Germline CDR1 is MNHEY and CDR2 is SVGEGT. This CDR3 reads CASTNGAFWASTYF. CDR3 bases: TGTGCCAGCACCAATGGGGCCTTCTGGGCGAGCACGTACTTC.

This clonotype was seen only a few times. This chain links TRBV4-1 with TRBJ2-1; possibly TRBD1 for D (6 bases). This CDR3 is built from 12 residues. Trimming removed 1 base at V and 11 bases at J, with 9 bases between. Germline CDR1 is MGHRA and CDR2 is YSYEKL. In DNA form, the CDR3 reads TGCGCCAGCAGCCAAGTCGGACAGAAGCAGTTCTTC. Its translation: CASSQVGQKQFF.

A few counts support this clonotype. This chain uses TRBV12-3 or TRBV12-4 with TRBJ2-2; D not certain. This CDR3 is 12 amino acids long. V lost 6 bases and J lost 6, with 8 bases in between. CDR3 protein: CASSEIPGELFF. The CDR3 DNA follows: TGTGCCAGCAGCGAGATCCCCGGGGAGCTGTTTTTT.

This clonotype was seen a few times. The DNA for the CDR3 is TGTGCCAGCAGCTTAGCGACGGGGGCCTATGGCTACACCTTC. Translated, it gives CASSLATGAYGYTF. J is TRBJ1-2 and V is TRBV7-8; D may be TRBD1 (6 bases). The CDR3 sequence is 14 residues long. V was cut by 0 bases and J by 4 bases, with 9 bases left in between. Looked up from germline, CDR1 is SGHVS and CDR2 is FQNEAQ.

This clonotype was seen more than once but under ten times. This chain uses TRBV7-2 with TRBJ1-1, with 11 bases aligning to TRBD1. J was trimmed by 5 bases and V by 3 bases; bases with no gene match: 8. Germline V gives CDR1 SGHTA, CDR2 FQGNSA. This CDR3 comprises 16 residues. The CDR3 DNA reads TGTGCCAGCAGCTTGCTTCGGGACAGGGGGGGAACTGAAGCTTTCTTT. Translation: CASSLLRDRGGTEAFF.

The rearrangement links TRBV9 to TRBJ2-3; D gene ambiguous. Germline-derived CDR1 and CDR2 are SGDLS and YYNGEE. The V and J ends lost 3 bases and 4 bases respectively, with 21 bases between them. The CDR3 is 17 amino acids. The CDR3 protein is CASSARRTKSPPDTQYF. The CDR3 DNA reads as TGTGCCAGCAGCGCCCGTCGGACCAAGTCCCCGCCAGATACGCAGTATTTT.

Many counts were recorded for this clonotype. The chain couples TRBV19 to TRBJ1-3; perhaps TRBD1 as D (5 bases). The CDR3 sequence is 20 residues long. Germline CDR1 and CDR2: LNHDA and SQIVND (reference sequence). V lost 3 bases, J lost 0 bases, and 24 bases lay in between. CDR3 nucleotides: TGTGCCAGTAGTATGAGCTACCCCGGGACCGCAAGTTACTCTGGAAACACCATATATTTT. This gives the protein CASSMSYPGTASYSGNTIYF.

V is TRBV20-1 and J is TRBJ1-6; D is perhaps TRBD1 (6 bases). V gave up 0 bases and J gave up 6 bases, with 6 bases separating them. Germline V gives CDR1 DFQATT, CDR2 SNEGSKA (reference sequence). The CDR3 totals 13 residues. The CDR3 loop is CSARDRGNSPLHF. The CDR3 DNA follows: TGCAGTGCTAGAGACAGGGGTAATTCACCCCTCCACTTT.